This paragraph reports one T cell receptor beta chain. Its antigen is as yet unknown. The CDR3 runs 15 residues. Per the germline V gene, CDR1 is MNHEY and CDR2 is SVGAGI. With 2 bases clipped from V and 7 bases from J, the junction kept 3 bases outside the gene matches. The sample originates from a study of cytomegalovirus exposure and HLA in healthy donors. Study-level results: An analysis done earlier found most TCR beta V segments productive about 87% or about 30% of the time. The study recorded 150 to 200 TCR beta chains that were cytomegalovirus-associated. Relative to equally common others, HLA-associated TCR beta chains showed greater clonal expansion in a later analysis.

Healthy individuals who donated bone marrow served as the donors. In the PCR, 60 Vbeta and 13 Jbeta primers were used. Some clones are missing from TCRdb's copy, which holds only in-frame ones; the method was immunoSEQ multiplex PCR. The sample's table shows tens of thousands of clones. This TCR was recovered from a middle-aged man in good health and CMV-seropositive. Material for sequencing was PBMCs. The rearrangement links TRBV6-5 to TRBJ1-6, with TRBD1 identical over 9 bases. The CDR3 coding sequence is TGTGCCAGCAGTTACGGGGGACAGGGAAATTCACCCCTCCACTTT. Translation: CASSYGGQGNSPLHF.